What follows is one TCR beta chain and its context. Its antigen remains unidentified. V lost 5 bases and J 12 bases, leaving 29 bases between the germline ends. This CDR3 is built from 17 residues. Germline CDR1 SGHAT, CDR2 FQNNGV. These data come from a study of tumor and adjacent non-tumor tissue in lung cancer. Overall study: Patients were aged about 30 to 85, fewer than twelve men and about five women, stage I to III. Around 4.5 million productive TCRbeta reads were obtained per sample on average.

General study results and limits: Normal lung showed higher cumulative top 100 clone frequency than tumor. TCR diversity was significantly greater in tumor than normal lung tissue.

Three rounds of nested PCR, following a modified ARM-PCR protocol, produced the TCRbeta library. TCRdb called the multiplex PCR reads again in MiXCR, with one record for every CDR3 protein. The table lists fewer than 150,000 distinct CDR3 sequences, about 71% of them singletons. No cell sorting was done before RNA was extracted from the tissue. The chain couples TRBV11-2 to TRBJ2-1, with D possibly being TRBD1 (5 bases). Sample: lung tumor tissue. The receptor's source is a man aged 55 to 70 with small cell lung cancer. The CDR3 spells CASSHLVGAGRGHVQFF. The CDR3 DNA reads as TGTGCCAGCAGCCACCTCGTAGGGGCAGGAAGGGGCCATGTGCAGTTCTTC.